The entry below describes one T cell receptor beta chain. The data originate from a study of blood T cell repertoires in COVID-19. Germline values: CDR1 MDHEN, CDR2 SYDVKM. J gave up 10 bases and V 4 bases, and 11 bases lay outside the gene matches. The CDR3 sequence is 15 residues long. Measured with immunoSEQ multiplex PCR; TCRdb has only the in-frame clones, and not every one. The table has around 81,000 clones, roughly four fifths seen once. The receptor was isolated from a man older than 75 with acute or convalescent COVID-19. The sequencing sample was made of peripheral blood. J is TRBJ1-4 and V is TRBV28; 8 bases match TRBD1. CDR3 loop: CASSSTGAGYLKLFF. In DNA form, the CDR3 reads TGTGCCAGCAGTTCGACAGGGGCCGGTTATCTAAAACTGTTTTTT.